Listed here are 18 T cell receptor beta chains from one sample, sequenced in a study of T cell repertoires in cytomegalovirus infection. These TCRs are of unknown antigen specificity. TCRdb ran MiXCR on the reads and lists one entry per CDR3 protein. The sample shows roughly 500,000 distinct CDR3 sequences, about 33% of them seen only once. The sample was cultured PBMCs, taken from culture after CMV antigen stimulation. The receptors here all came from a human donor in good health (CMV status not recorded). Some clones in this sample may be carry-over from other donors' samples.

The rearrangement links TRBV18 to TRBJ1-2; TRBD1 is a possible D gene (6 bases). V lost 3 bases and J 4 bases, leaving 15 bases between the germline ends. Germline values: CDR1 KGHSH, CDR2 LQKENI. CDR3 length: 15 amino acids. The CDR3 protein is CASSPMEGQPYGYTF. DNA of the CDR3: TGTGCCAGCTCACCTATGGAAGGACAGCCCTATGGCTACACCTTC.

Comments on this clonotype: A junction boundary mismatches the germline segment, possibly from a read error. The rearrangement uses TRBV15 and TRBJ2-1, with 7 bases fitting TRBD2. From germline, CDR1 is LNHNV and CDR2 YYDKDF (reference sequence). This CDR3 has 16 residues. The CDR3 sequence: CATSNPASGSYSEQFF. The CDR3 DNA sequence: TGTGCCACCAGCAACCCGGCTAGCGGCTCCTACAGTGAGCAGTTCTTC.

This clonotype was observed a handful of times. The rearrangement joins TRBV25-1 to TRBJ1-1, with D maybe TRBD1 (5 bases). CDR1 and CDR2 (germline): MGHDK, SYGVNS. The CDR3 is made up of 14 amino acids. The V gene lost 6 bases and the J gene lost 8 bases, with 19 bases spanning the gap. Here the CDR3 reads CASSDPYSEGEAFF. The CDR3 DNA follows: TGTGCCAGCAGCGACCCCTATTCGGAGGGGGAAGCTTTCTTT.

The rearrangement uses TRBV29-1 and TRBJ1-1; D remains unclear. The CDR3 is made up of 13 amino acids. CDR1 SQVTM and CDR2 ANQGSEA come from the germline V gene. V lost 6 bases, J lost 0 bases, and 11 bases lay in between. The CDR3, as DNA: TGCAGCGTAGGCTTAAAAATGAACACTGAAGCTTTCTTT. Its translation is CSVGLKMNTEAFF.

This clonotype was seen many times. The V and J genes are TRBV7-8 and TRBJ1-1; TRBD1 aligns across 7 bases. With V trimmed by 3 bases and J by 4 bases, 2 bases remained unmatched. The CDR3 consists of 13 residues. In germline, CDR1 is SGHVS, CDR2 FQNEAQ. CDR3 nucleotide sequence: TGTGCCAGCAGCTTTGGACAGGTCACTGAAGCTTTCTTT. Translating it yields CASSFGQVTEAFF. The full variable domain, rest sourced from reference TRBV7-8 and TRBJ1-1, is GAGVSQSPRYKVAKRGQDVALRCDPISGHVSLFWYQQALGQGPEFLTYFQNEAQLDKSGLPSDRFFAERPEGSVSTLKIQRTQQEDSAVYLCASSFGQVTEAFFGQGTRLTVV.

The V call is TRBV6-1, the J call TRBJ2-5, with TRBD2 identical over 9 bases. The CDR3 has 15 residues. Germline loops: CDR1 MNHNS, CDR2 SASEGT. With 6 bases clipped from V and 0 bases from J, the junction kept 5 bases outside the gene matches. CDR3 protein: CASRSAGGYQETQYF. The CDR3 DNA sequence: TGTGCCAGCAGATCCGCGGGAGGGTACCAAGAGACCCAGTACTTC.

The genes are TRBV24-1 and TRBJ2-3; D possibly corresponds to TRBD2 (5 bases). From germline, CDR1 is KGHDR and CDR2 SFDVKD. The length of the CDR3 is 15 residues. The V end was cut by 0 bases, the J end by 5 bases, with 11 bases between. The CDR3 loop reads CATSDLRRAGDTQYF. The CDR3, as DNA: TGTGCCACCAGTGATTTGAGGCGGGCCGGAGATACGCAGTATTTT.

This chain joins TRBV6-2 or TRBV6-3 and TRBJ2-3; TRBD2 is a possible D gene (6 bases). Germline CDR1 MNHEY, CDR2 SVGEGT. This CDR3 comprises 16 residues. Trimming left V 2 bases short and J 6 bases short, with 18 bases between. CDR3 in amino acids: CASSYLAEGPSDTQYF. CDR3 sequence (DNA): TGTGCCAGCAGTTACCTGGCGGAGGGCCCTTCCGATACGCAGTATTTT.

This clonotype was seen a handful of times. DNA of the CDR3: TGTGCCAGCACCCTCGGGCACAGCACAGATACGCAGTATTTT. Its translation: CASTLGHSTDTQYF. V and J are TRBV6-6 and TRBJ2-3; D not resolved. Germline assignment: CDR1 MNHNY and CDR2 SVGAGI (reference sequence). The CDR3 consists of 14 residues. The V end lost 7 bases, the J end lost 0 bases, and 11 bases lay between the germline ends.

This sequence joins TRBV4-3 and TRBJ2-6, with unresolved D. Per germline, CDR1 LGHNA and CDR2 YSLEER. Trimming cost V 2 bases and J 0 bases, with 5 bases left between them. CDR3 length equals 15 residues. Here the CDR3 reads CASSQLSSGANVLTF. The CDR3 nucleotides read TGCGCCAGCAGCCAATTGAGCTCTGGGGCCAACGTCCTGACTTTC.

This CDR3 is CASSPISGLVAGGEQYF. The CDR3 nucleotides are TGCGCCAGCAGCCCGATCTCTGGCCTGGTAGCGGGAGGCGAGCAGTACTTC. The chain uses TRBV4-1 and TRBJ2-7, with 10 bases fitting TRBD2. The CDR3 spans 17 residues. Trimming cost V 4 bases and J 6 bases; bases outside gene matches: 15. Germline V gene lookup returns CDR1 MGHRA and CDR2 YSYEKL.

This chain joins TRBV29-1 and TRBJ2-1; 10 nucleotides align to TRBD2. Germline V gene lookup returns CDR1 SQVTM and CDR2 ANQGSEA. This CDR3 comprises 17 residues. The V gene end was trimmed by 4 bases and the J gene end by 3 bases; junction bases not matched to a gene: 12. The CDR3 sequence is CSVVGLAGVGGYNEQFF. CDR3 coding DNA: TGCAGCGTTGTAGGGCTAGCGGGAGTGGGGGGCTACAATGAGCAGTTCTTC.

Only a few counts were recorded for this clonotype. This chain links TRBV9 with TRBJ2-4; D may correspond to TRBD1 or TRBD2 (5 bases each). The CDR3 has 14 residues. V shed 4 bases and J shed 6 bases, with 14 bases lying between them. Germline V gene lookup returns CDR1 SGDLS and CDR2 YYNGEE. CDR3 sequence: CASSPPGQRNIQYF. For the CDR3, the DNA is TGTGCCAGCAGCCCCCCGGGGCAGCGAAACATTCAGTACTTC.

This clonotype came up a few times. V gene TRBV5-6 combines with J gene TRBJ1-2, with D tentatively TRBD1 (5 bases). Trimming shortened V by 0 bases and J by 6 bases, and 15 bases separated the two germline ends. CDR1 SGHDT and CDR2 YYEEEE come from the germline V gene. The CDR3 loop spans 15 amino acids. The CDR3 DNA follows: TGTGCCAGCAGCTTGGTCGGAACAGGTTGGAATGGCTACACCTTC. As protein: CASSLVGTGWNGYTF. Supplemented by reference TRBV5-6 and TRBJ1-2, the full variable domain reads DAGVTQSPTHLIKTRGQQVTLRCSPKSGHDTVSWYQQALGQGPQFIFQYYEEEERQRGNFPDRFSGHQFPNYSSELNVNALLLGDSALYLCASSLVGTGWNGYTFGSGTRLTVV.

The J gene is TRBJ2-3, the V gene TRBV5-1, with 11 bases aligning to TRBD2. V gave up 4 bases and J gave up 0 bases; unmatched junction bases: 4. In germline, CDR1 is SGHRS, CDR2 YFSETQ. The CDR3 has 16 amino acids. CDR3 in amino acids: CASSMGLAASTDTQYF. The CDR3 nucleotides read TGCGCCAGCAGCATGGGACTAGCGGCTAGCACAGATACGCAGTATTTT.

The chain joins TRBV7-2 to TRBJ1-4; 9 bases map to TRBD1. J gave up 10 bases and V 5 bases, and 8 bases lay outside the gene matches. The CDR3 length is 14 residues. Germline V gene lookup returns CDR1 SGHTA and CDR2 FQGNSA. The CDR3 is CASSIQGADGKLFF. The DNA of the CDR3 is TGTGCCAGCAGCATACAGGGGGCGGACGGAAAACTGTTTTTT.

The V call is TRBV4-2, the J call TRBJ1-4, with D unresolved. This CDR3 comprises 15 residues. V lost 0 bases and J 7 bases, leaving 12 bases between the germline ends. Germline assignment: CDR1 LGHNA and CDR2 YNFKEQ. Here the CDR3 reads CASSQDPGAGEKLFF. For the CDR3, the DNA is TGTGCCAGCAGCCAAGATCCGGGTGCGGGTGAAAAACTGTTTTTT.

This clonotype has just a few counts. The CDR3 region is CASSKGQGGTEAFF. CDR3 coding DNA: TGTGCCAGCAGCAAGGGACAGGGTGGCACTGAAGCTTTCTTT. J is TRBJ1-1 and V is TRBV7-4; 9 bases match TRBD1. V lost 5 bases and J lost 4; bases outside the gene matches: 5. The CDR3 runs to 14 residues. Germline loops: CDR1 SGHVT, CDR2 SQSDAQ. Complete variable domain (other parts from reference TRBV7-4 and TRBJ1-1): GAGVSQSPRYKVAKRGRDVALRCDSISGHVTLYWYRQTLGQGSEVLTYSQSDAQRDKSGRPSGRFSAERPERSVSTLKIQRTEQGDSAVYLCASSKGQGGTEAFFGQGTRLTVV.